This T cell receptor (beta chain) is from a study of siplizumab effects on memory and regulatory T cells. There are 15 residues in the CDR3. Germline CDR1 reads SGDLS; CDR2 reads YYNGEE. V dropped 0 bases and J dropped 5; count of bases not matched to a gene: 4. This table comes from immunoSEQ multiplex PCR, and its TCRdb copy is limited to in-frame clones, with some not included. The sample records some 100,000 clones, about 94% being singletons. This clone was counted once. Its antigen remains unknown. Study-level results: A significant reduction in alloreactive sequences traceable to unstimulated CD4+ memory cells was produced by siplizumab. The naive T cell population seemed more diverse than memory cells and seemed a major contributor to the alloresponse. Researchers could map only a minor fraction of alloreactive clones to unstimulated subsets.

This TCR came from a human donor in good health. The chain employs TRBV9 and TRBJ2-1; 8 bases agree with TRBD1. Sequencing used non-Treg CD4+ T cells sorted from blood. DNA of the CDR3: TGTGCCAGCAGCGTAGGGCAGGGGGCGCACAATGAGCAGTTCTTC. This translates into CASSVGQGAHNEQFF.